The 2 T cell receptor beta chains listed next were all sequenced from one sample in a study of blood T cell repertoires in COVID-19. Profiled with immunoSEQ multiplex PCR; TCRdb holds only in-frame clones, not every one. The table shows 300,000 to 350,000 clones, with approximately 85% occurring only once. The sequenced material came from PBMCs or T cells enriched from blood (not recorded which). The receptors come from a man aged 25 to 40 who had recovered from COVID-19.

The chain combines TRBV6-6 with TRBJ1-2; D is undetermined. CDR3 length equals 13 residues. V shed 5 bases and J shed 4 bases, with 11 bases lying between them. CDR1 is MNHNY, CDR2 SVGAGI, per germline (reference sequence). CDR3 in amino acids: CASSQQNSYGYTF. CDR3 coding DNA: TGTGCCAGCAGTCAACAAAACAGCTATGGCTACACCTTC.

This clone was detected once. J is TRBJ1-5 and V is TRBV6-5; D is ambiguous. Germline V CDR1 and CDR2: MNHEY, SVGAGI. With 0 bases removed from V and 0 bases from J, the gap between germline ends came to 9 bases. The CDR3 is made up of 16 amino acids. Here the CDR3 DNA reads TGTGCCAGCAGTTACTCTTGGAGGTATAGCAATCAGCCCCAGCATTTT. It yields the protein CASSYSWRYSNQPQHF.